The 11 T cell receptor beta chains given below trace back to one sample, sequenced in a study of cytomegalovirus exposure and HLA in healthy donors. Vbeta (60) and Jbeta (13) primers were used in the PCR. The assay was immunoSEQ multiplex PCR, and TCRdb's table has in-frame clones only and misses some. The data contain fewer than 200,000 clones, roughly 75% of them singletons. The sample consisted of PBMCs. Source of these receptors: a female donor in good health and CMV-seronegative.

The rearrangement links TRBV15 to TRBJ1-2, with D hard to call. The CDR3 consists of 15 residues. V was cut by 0 bases and J by 8 bases, with 16 bases left in between. Germline V CDR1 and CDR2: LNHNV, YYDKDF (reference sequence). DNA for the CDR3: TGTGCCACCAGCAGAGATCTAACTCACTCTGAGGGCTACACCTTC. As protein: CATSRDLTHSEGYTF.

A single count supports this clone. V is TRBV4-1 and J is TRBJ2-1; 13 nucleotides line up with TRBD2. Germline-derived CDR1 and CDR2 are MGHRA and YSYEKL. J lost 8 bases, V lost 2 bases, and 6 bases had no gene match. The CDR3 spans 16 residues. The CDR3 DNA sequence: TGCGCCAGCAGCCAACACGGGACTAGCGGGACCGATGAGCAGTTCTTC. Translated, it gives CASSQHGTSGTDEQFF.

The genes are TRBV2 and TRBJ2-3, with TRBD2 as a possible D gene (6 bases). V was shortened by 4 bases and J by 0 bases, with 11 bases between the two germline ends. Looked up from germline, CDR1 is SNHLY and CDR2 is FYNNEI. The CDR3 consists of 15 residues. This CDR3 reads CASSGLGGSTDTQYF. The CDR3 bases are TGTGCCAGCAGTGGGCTGGGGGGTAGCACAGATACGCAGTATTTT.

The sample holds one count of this clone. V gene TRBV4-3 combines with J gene TRBJ2-7; 7 bases line up with TRBD1. In germline, CDR1 is LGHNA, CDR2 YSLEER. The CDR3 covers 19 residues. J was trimmed by 3 bases and V by 1 base; bases with no gene match: 18. The CDR3, as DNA: TGCGCCAGCAGCCAAGCCTTAACCGACAGGGCAGCCCTTGGCTACGAGCAGTACTTC. The encoded protein is CASSQALTDRAALGYEQYF.

J is TRBJ2-7 and V is TRBV7-9, with D tentatively TRBD2 (5 bases). Trimming took 2 bases from V and 2 from J, leaving 19 bases between them. The CDR3 is 17 amino acids. CDR1 and CDR2 (germline): SEHNR, FQNEAQ (reference sequence). The CDR3: CASSLMDSPFSTYEQYF. The CDR3 DNA is TGTGCCAGCAGCTTAATGGACTCGCCCTTCTCTACCTACGAGCAGTACTTC.

This clone was counted between two and nine times. The chain uses TRBV7-2 and TRBJ2-7, with TRBD2 matching over 9 bases. The CDR3 consists of 16 residues. V trimming: 5 bases; J trimming: 0 bases; junction bases outside the gene matches: 8. CDR1 is SGHTA and CDR2 is FQGNSA in the germline V gene. CDR3 nucleotides: TGTGCCAGCAGCGTAACCGGGACTAGCCGCTCCTACGAGCAGTACTTC. It codes for CASSVTGTSRSYEQYF. The complete variable domain, with remaining parts taken from reference TRBV7-2 and TRBJ2-7, reads GAGVSQSPSNKVTEKGKDVELRCDPISGHTALYWYRQSLGQGLEFLIYFQGNSAPDKSGLPSDRFSAERTGGSVSTLTIQRTQQEDSAVYLCASSVTGTSRSYEQYFGPGTRLTVT.

This chain joins TRBV4-1 and TRBJ2-5; 7 bases fit TRBD1. Trimming cost V 5 bases and J 4 bases; bases outside gene matches: 4. The germline V gene has CDR1 MGHRA and CDR2 YSYEKL. This CDR3 is built from 13 residues. CDR3 region: CASSGNRGETQYF. The CDR3 nucleotides are TGCGCCAGCAGCGGGAACAGGGGAGAGACCCAGTACTTC.

CDR3 protein: CASSLERDTQYF. The CDR3 nucleotides are TGTGCCAGCAGCTTAGAGCGAGATACGCAGTATTTT. The chain is built from TRBV11-3 and TRBJ2-3; no clear D gene. This CDR3 is 12 amino acids long. In germline, CDR1 is SGHNT, CDR2 YENEEA. The V and J ends lost 0 bases and 5 bases respectively, with 3 bases between them.

This sequence joins TRBV6-4 and TRBJ2-2; a weak D match, TRBD2 (5 bases). Germline V gives CDR1 MRHNA, CDR2 SNTAGT. V dropped 3 bases and J dropped 3 bases, with 5 bases sitting between them. CDR3 length: 13 residues. The CDR3 bases are TGTGCCAGCAGTGAGAGGGACACCGGGGAGCTGTTTTTT. Protein: CASSERDTGELFF.

This clone was recorded once. V gene TRBV19 combines with J gene TRBJ2-1; 7 positions agree with TRBD1. Trimming cost V 5 bases and J 5 bases; bases outside gene matches: 6. The CDR3 has 14 residues. Germline assignment: CDR1 LNHDA and CDR2 SQIVND (reference sequence). This CDR3 is CASSSRTGDNEQFF. CDR3 nucleotides: TGTGCCAGTAGTTCCCGGACAGGTGACAATGAGCAGTTCTTC.

The V and J genes are TRBV10-3 and TRBJ1-1, with 8 bases that match TRBD1. Unmatched junction bases numbered 6, after V lost 5 bases and J lost 7 bases. Germline loops: CDR1 ENHRY, CDR2 SYGVKD. The CDR3 runs 13 residues. CDR3 residues: CAISRQGTDEAFF. In DNA form, the CDR3 reads TGTGCCATCAGTCGACAGGGGACGGATGAAGCTTTCTTT.